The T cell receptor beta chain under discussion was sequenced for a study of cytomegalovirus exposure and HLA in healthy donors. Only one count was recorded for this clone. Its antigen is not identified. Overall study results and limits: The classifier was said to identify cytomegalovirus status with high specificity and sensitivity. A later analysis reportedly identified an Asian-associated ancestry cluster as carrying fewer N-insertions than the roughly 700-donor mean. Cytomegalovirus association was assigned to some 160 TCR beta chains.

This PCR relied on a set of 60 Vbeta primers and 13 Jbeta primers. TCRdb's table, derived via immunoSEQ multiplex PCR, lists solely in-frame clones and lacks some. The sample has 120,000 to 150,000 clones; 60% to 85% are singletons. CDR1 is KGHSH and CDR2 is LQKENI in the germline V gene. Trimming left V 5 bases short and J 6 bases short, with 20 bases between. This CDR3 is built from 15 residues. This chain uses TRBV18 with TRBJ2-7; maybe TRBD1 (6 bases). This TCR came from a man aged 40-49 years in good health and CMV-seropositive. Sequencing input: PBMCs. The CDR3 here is CASSSDQGIASEQYF. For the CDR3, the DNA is TGTGCCAGCTCATCTGACCAGGGGATTGCGTCCGAGCAGTACTTC.